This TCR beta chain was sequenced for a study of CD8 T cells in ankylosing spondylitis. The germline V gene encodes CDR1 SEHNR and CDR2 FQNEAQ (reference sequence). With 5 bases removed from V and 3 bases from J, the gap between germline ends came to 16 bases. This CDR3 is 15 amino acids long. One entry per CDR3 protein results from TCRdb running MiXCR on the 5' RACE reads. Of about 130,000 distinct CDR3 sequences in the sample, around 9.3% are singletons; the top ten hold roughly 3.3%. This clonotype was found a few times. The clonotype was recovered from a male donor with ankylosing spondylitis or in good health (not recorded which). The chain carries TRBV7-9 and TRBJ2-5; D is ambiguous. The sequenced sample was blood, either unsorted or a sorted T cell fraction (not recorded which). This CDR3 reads CASSQRAGLKETQYF. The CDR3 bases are TGTGCCAGCAGCCAACGGGCCGGGCTGAAAGAGACCCAGTACTTC.